This record looks at one T cell receptor (beta chain) sequence and its context. This sample is drawn from a study of T cell changes during pregnancy in multiple sclerosis. The protocol was immunoSEQ multiplex PCR, while the TCRdb copy is restricted to in-frame clones and leaves out a portion. The sample consists of approximately 20,000 clones, about nine tenths of them appearing once. This specimen consisted of CD8+ T cells from peripheral blood mononuclear cells, obtained in the third trimester of pregnancy. The receptor comes from a female donor in good health, enrolled as a control in a pregnancy study.

DNA of the CDR3: TGTGCCACCACGGGACAGTTTTACGCTGAAGCTTTCTTT. Residues: CATTGQFYAEAFF. The J gene is TRBJ1-1, the V gene TRBV6-1, with 7 bases fitting TRBD1. The junction had 11 bases not matched to a gene; V was cut back by 10 bases and J by 6 bases. The CDR3 has 13 amino acids. Looked up from germline, CDR1 is MNHNS and CDR2 is SASEGT.